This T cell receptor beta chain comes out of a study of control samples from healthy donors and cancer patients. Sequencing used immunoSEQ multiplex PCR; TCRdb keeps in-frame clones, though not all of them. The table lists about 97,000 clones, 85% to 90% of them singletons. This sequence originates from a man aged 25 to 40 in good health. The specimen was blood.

The CDR3, as DNA: TGTGCCTGGAGTGTACGGGTCGCCGGGGAGCTGTTTTTT. This gives the protein CAWSVRVAGELFF. The chain couples TRBV30 to TRBJ2-2; D unresolved. This CDR3 is 13 amino acids long. Germline CDR1 reads GTSNPN; CDR2 reads SVGIG (reference sequence). The ends were cut back, 0 bases at V and 6 bases at J, with 8 bases in the middle.